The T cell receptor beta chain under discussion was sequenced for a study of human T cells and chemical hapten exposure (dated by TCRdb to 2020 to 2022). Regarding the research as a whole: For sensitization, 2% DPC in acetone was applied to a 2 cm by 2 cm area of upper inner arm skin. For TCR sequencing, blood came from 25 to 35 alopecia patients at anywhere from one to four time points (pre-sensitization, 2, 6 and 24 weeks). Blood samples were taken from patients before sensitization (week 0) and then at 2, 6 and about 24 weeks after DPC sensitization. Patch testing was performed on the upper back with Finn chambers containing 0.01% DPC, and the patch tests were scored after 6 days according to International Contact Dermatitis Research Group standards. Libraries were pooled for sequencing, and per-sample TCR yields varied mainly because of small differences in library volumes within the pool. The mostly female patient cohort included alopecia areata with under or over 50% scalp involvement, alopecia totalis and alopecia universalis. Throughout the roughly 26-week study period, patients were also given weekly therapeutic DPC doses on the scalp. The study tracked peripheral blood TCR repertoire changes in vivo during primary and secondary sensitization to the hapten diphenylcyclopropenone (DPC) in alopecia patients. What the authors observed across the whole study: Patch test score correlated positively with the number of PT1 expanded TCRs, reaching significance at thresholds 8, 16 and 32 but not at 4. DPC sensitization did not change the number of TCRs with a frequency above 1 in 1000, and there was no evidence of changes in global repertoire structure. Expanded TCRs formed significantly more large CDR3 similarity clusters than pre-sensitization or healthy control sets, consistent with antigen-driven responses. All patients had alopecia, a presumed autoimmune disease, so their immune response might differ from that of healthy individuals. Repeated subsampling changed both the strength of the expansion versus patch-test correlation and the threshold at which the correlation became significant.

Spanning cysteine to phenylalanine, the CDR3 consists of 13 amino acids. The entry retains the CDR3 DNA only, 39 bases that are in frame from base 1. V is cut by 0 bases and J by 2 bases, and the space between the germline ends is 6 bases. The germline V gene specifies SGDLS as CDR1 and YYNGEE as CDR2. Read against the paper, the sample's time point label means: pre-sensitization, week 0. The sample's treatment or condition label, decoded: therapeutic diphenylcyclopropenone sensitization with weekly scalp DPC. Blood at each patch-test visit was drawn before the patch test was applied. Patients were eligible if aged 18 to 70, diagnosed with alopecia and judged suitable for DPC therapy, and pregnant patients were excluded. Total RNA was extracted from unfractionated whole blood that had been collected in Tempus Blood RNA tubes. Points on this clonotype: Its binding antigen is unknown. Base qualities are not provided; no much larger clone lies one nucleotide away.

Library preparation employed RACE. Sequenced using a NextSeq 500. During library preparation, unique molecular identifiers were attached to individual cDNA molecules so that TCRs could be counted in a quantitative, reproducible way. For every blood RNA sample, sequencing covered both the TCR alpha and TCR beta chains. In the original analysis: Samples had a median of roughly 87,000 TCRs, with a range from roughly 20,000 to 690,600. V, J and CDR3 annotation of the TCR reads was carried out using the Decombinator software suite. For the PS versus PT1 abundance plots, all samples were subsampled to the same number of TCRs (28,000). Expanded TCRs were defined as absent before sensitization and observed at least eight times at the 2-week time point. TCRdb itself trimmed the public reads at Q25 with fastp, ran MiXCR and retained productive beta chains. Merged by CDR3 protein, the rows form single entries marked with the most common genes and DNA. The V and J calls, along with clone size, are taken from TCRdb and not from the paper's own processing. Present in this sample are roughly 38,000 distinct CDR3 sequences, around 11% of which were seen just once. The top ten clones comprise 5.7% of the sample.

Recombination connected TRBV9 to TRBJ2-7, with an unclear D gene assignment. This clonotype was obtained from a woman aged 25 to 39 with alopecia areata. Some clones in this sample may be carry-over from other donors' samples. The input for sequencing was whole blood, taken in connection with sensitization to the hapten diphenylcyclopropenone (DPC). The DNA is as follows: TGTGCCAGCAGCGTAGACCCAGCCTACGAGCAGTACTTC. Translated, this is CASSVDPAYEQYF.